The clone carrying this T cell receptor (beta chain) was detected a few times. Its antigen is unknown. The study, taken as a whole, reports: The larger cohort examined one V-J beta rearrangement, not whole repertoires. In terms of TCR gene usage, tumor memory CD4+ T cells clustered together with blood and lymph node memory CD4+ cells, as well as with lymph node naive CD4+ cells. Tumor Treg TCRs overlapped most with tumor naive CD4+ cells.

TCRdb reprocessed the 5' RACE reads with MiXCR, giving one entry per CDR3 protein. This sample has roughly 50,000 distinct CDR3 sequences, with around 26% found just once. V lost 2 bases and J lost 3, with 11 bases in between. This CDR3 spans 13 amino acids. The germline V gene has CDR1 DFQATT and CDR2 SNEGSKA (reference sequence). V usage is TRBV20-1 and J usage is TRBJ2-7, with D unresolved. The TCR was taken from a female donor with breast cancer. Sample: tumor-infiltrating naive CD4+ T cells sorted from the breast tumor. Specified subset: naive CD4+ T cells, CD4+CD45RA+CD25-. The CDR3 is CSARPSTGYEQYF. The CDR3 DNA follows: TGCAGTGCTAGACCTTCCACCGGCTACGAGCAGTACTTC.